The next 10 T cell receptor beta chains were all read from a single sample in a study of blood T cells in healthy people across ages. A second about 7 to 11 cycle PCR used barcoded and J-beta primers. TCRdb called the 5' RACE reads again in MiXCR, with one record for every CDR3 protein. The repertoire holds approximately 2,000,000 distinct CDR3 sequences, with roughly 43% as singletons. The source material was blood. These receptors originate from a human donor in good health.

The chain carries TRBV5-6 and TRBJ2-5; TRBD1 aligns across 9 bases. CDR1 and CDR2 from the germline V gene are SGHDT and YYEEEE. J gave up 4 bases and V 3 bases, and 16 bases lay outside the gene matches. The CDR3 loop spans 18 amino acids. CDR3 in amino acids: CASSWGTGTGKDLETQYF. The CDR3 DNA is TGTGCCAGCAGCTGGGGGACAGGGACCGGAAAAGACCTAGAGACCCAGTACTTC. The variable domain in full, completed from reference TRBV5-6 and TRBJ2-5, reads DAGVTQSPTHLIKTRGQQVTLRCSPKSGHDTVSWYQQALGQGPQFIFQYYEEEERQRGNFPDRFSGHQFPNYSSELNVNALLLGDSALYLCASSWGTGTGKDLETQYFGPGTRLLVL.

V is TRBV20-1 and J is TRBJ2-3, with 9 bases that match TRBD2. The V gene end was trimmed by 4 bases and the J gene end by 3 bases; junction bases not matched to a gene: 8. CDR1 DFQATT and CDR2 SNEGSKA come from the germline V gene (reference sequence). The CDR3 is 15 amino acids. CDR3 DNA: TGCAGTGCTAATCCCGGGACTAGCCTTACAGATACGCAGTATTTT. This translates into CSANPGTSLTDTQYF.

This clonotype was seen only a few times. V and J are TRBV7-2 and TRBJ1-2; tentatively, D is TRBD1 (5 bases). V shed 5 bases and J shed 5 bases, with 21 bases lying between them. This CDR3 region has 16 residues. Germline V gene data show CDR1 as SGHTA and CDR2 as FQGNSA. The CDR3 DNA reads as TGTGCCAGCAGCCTCCGGGGAGAGGGACTGGGGTATGGCTACACCTTC. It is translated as CASSLRGEGLGYGYTF.

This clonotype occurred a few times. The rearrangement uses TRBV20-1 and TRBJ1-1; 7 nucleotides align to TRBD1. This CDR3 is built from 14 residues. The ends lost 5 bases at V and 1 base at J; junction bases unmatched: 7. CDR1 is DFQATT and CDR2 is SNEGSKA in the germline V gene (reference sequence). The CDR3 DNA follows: TGCAGTGCTCTACGACAGGGAGGGAACACTGAAGCTTTCTTT. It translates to CSALRQGGNTEAFF.

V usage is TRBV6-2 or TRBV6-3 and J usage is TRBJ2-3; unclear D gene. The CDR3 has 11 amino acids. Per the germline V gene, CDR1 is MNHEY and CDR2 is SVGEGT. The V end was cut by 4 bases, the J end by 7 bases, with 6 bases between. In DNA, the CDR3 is TGTGCCAGCAGTTCGTCCCATACGCAGTATTTT. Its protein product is CASSSSHTQYF.

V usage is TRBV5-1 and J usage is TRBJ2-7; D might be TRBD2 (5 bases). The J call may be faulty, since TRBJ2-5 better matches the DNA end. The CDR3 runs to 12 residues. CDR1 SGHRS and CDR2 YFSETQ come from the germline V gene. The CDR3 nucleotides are TGCGCCAGCCACTTCGGGGAAGAGACCCAGTACTTC. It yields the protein CASHFGEETQYF.

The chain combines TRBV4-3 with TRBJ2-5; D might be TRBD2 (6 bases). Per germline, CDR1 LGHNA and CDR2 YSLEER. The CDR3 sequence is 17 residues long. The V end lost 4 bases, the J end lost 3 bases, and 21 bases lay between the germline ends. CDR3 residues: CASSPIGGGAPKETQYF. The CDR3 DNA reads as TGCGCCAGCAGCCCTATTGGCGGAGGGGCCCCAAAAGAGACCCAGTACTTC.

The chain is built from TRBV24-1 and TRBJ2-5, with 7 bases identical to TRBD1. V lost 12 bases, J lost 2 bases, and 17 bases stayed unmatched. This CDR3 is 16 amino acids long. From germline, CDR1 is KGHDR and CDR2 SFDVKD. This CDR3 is CASRQGRKILQETQYF. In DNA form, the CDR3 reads TGTGCCTCCCGACAGGGACGGAAAATATTGCAAGAGACCCAGTACTTC.

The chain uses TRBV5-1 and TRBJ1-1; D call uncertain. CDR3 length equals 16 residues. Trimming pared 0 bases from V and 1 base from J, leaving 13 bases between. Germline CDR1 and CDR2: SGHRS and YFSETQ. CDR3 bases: TGCGCCAGCAGCTTGGAGACTCAACGGTGGAACACTGAAGCTTTCTTT. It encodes CASSLETQRWNTEAFF.

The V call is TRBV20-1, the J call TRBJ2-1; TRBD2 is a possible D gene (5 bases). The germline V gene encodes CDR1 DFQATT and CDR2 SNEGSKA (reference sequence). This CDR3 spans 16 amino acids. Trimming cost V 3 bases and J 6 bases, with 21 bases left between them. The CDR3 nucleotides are TGCAGTGCTAGGAGGACGTTCATATCGGCGGGCAATGAGCAGTTCTTC. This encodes CSARRTFISAGNEQFF.